This TCR beta chain was captured in a study of blood T cell repertoires in COVID-19. The sample holds a few counts of this clone. Method: immunoSEQ multiplex PCR; TCRdb's copy keeps in-frame clones and lacks some. The table lists about 200,000 clones, around 85% of them singletons. The V end was cut by 2 bases, the J end by 8 bases, with 19 bases between. In germline, CDR1 is SGHTA, CDR2 FQGNSA. The CDR3 has 17 residues. The V and J genes are TRBV7-2 and TRBJ1-6; tentatively, D is TRBD1 (6 bases). The TCR was taken from a woman aged 80 or over with acute or convalescent COVID-19. The sequenced sample was peripheral blood. In nucleotides, the CDR3 is TGTGCCAGCAGCTTACATTCAGGGGCGGCAGATCATTCACCCCTCCACTTT. Its translation is CASSLHSGAADHSPLHF.